The TCR beta chain under discussion was sequenced for a study of blood T cells in healthy people across ages. General study findings and limits: Age advanced and TCR beta diversity per million T cells fell, roughly linearly. Aged donors had fewer naive CD4+ cells and lower diversity than long-lived donors.

In regard to this clonotype: As yet, its antigen is unknown.

Together with a sample-barcoded 5' primer, a J-beta primer mix was included in a second PCR lasting roughly 6 to 12 cycles. TCRdb used MiXCR to reprocess the 5' RACE reads, holding one entry per CDR3 protein. Of 1.5 million to 2 million distinct CDR3 sequences in the sample, more than 35% were seen once. The CDR3 covers 14 residues. Germline V gene lookup returns CDR1 DFQATT and CDR2 SNEGSKA (reference sequence). Trimming left V 5 bases short and J 1 base short, with 13 bases between. V and J are TRBV20-1 and TRBJ2-3; a weak D match, TRBD1 (5 bases). The source of this sequence is a human donor in good health. Sample: blood. Written as DNA, the CDR3 is TGCAGTGCTCCAGGGAATCTGGGCACAGATACGCAGTATTTT. Translating gives CSAPGNLGTDTQYF.